The 6 T cell receptor beta chains presented below share a single source sample, sequenced in a study of blood T cell repertoires in COVID-19. Assay used: immunoSEQ multiplex PCR; TCRdb lists only in-frame clones, some missing. The sample carries over 85,000 clones, approximately 90% recorded once. The specimen was peripheral blood. These receptors came from a woman between 50 and 59 years old with acute or convalescent COVID-19.

In its sample, this clone was seen a few times. This chain joins TRBV5-6 and TRBJ1-2; D is unclear. CDR1 is SGHDT and CDR2 is YYEEEE in the germline V gene. Between the trimmed V and J ends, which lost 1 base and 1 base, there was a span of 11 bases. This CDR3 has 15 amino acids. The CDR3 sequence is CASSLPGAINYGYTF. In DNA, the CDR3 is TGTGCCAGCAGCTTGCCGGGTGCCATTAACTATGGCTACACCTTC.

The chain employs TRBV7-2 and TRBJ2-5; the D is unclear. The CDR3 totals 13 residues. Trimming removed 2 bases from V and 1 base from J, with 5 bases in between. Germline V gene sequence: CDR1 SGHTA, CDR2 FQGNSA. CDR3 sequence reads: CASSLNLQETQYF. The CDR3 DNA reads as TGTGCCAGCAGCTTAAATCTCCAAGAGACCCAGTACTTC.

J is TRBJ1-1 and V is TRBV7-6, with D maybe TRBD1 (5 bases). V was cut by 5 bases and J by 0 bases, with 16 bases left in between. Germline CDR1 SGHVS, CDR2 FNYEAQ. The CDR3 consists of 16 residues. The DNA of the CDR3 is TGTGCCAGCAGCAAAGTGGGGGGTCTCATGAACACTGAAGCTTTCTTT. It codes for CASSKVGGLMNTEAFF.

This clone came up a few times. This sequence joins TRBV7-6 and TRBJ1-6; D gene ambiguous. The CDR3 totals 15 residues. From germline, CDR1 is SGHVS and CDR2 FNYEAQ. With 5 bases removed from V and 0 bases from J, the gap between germline ends came to 8 bases. The CDR3 nucleotides read TGTGCCAGCAGCACACAGAGCTCCTATAATTCACCCCTCCACTTT. Translated: CASSTQSSYNSPLHF.

This clone was seen a handful of times. This chain links TRBV2 with TRBJ1-5; D remains unclear. V dropped 5 bases and J dropped 7 bases, with 12 bases sitting between them. The CDR3 contains 13 residues. Germline lookup yields CDR1 SNHLY and CDR2 FYNNEI. CDR3: CASSPSGYQPQHF. DNA of the CDR3: TGTGCCAGCAGTCCCTCGGGGTACCAGCCCCAGCATTTT.

This rearrangement joins TRBV19 to TRBJ1-6, with 7 nucleotides matching TRBD1. V was pared by 7 bases and J by 10 bases, with 10 bases of the junction left unmatched. This CDR3 region has 14 residues. CDR1 is LNHDA and CDR2 is SQIVND in the germline V gene (reference sequence). CDR3 nucleotides: TGTGCCAGTAATACAGGGGTAACTCAGTCACCCCTCCACTTT. Translation: CASNTGVTQSPLHF.